Following are 15 T cell receptor beta chains from one sample sequenced in a study of memory CD4+ T cells and cytomegalovirus serostatus. Here immunoSEQ multiplex PCR was the method, and the copy in TCRdb shows in-frame clones only, minus some. This sample carries around 54,000 clones, 60% to 80% of them seen once, and the ten largest clones take approximately 0.7%. Single viable CD3+CD4+CD8-CD45RO+ cells were sorted as the memory CD4+ T cells. Sequences were obtained from memory CD4+ T cells from blood. Source of these receptors: an adult in good health and CMV-seronegative.

The chain uses TRBV7-9 and TRBJ2-2; the D gene could be TRBD1 or TRBD2 (6 bases each). Trimming took 4 bases from V and 0 from J, leaving 18 bases between them. The germline gives CDR1 SEHNR, CDR2 FQNEAQ (reference sequence). This CDR3 comprises 18 residues. CDR3 residues: CASSSPGAGGANTGELFF. CDR3 sequence (DNA): TGTGCCAGCAGCTCCCCGGGAGCCGGGGGCGCGAACACCGGGGAGCTGTTTTTT.

A single count supports this clone. The chain links TRBV28 to TRBJ2-7; 9 bases map to TRBD2. Germline lookup yields CDR1 MDHEN and CDR2 SYDVKM. V dropped 7 bases and J dropped 6; count of bases not matched to a gene: 10. The CDR3 consists of 14 residues. The CDR3 protein is CASNPAGGDIEQYF. The CDR3 DNA reads TGTGCCAGCAATCCCGCGGGAGGGGATATCGAGCAGTACTTC.

The V and J genes are TRBV5-1 and TRBJ2-3, with TRBD2 as a possible D gene (6 bases). From germline, CDR1 is SGHRS and CDR2 YFSETQ. Trimming left V 0 bases short and J 2 bases short, with 10 bases between. The length of the CDR3 is 15 residues. CDR3 in DNA: TGCGCCAGCAGCTTGGGACTAGTGGTCACAGATACGCAGTATTTT. Its protein is CASSLGLVVTDTQYF.

This chain links TRBV15 with TRBJ2-2, with D perhaps matching TRBD1 or TRBD2 (5 bases each). V was cut by 0 bases and J by 0 bases, with 14 bases left in between. CDR1 is LNHNV and CDR2 is YYDKDF in the germline V gene (reference sequence). The CDR3 length is 18 residues. In nucleotides, the CDR3 is TGTGCCACCAGCAGAGATCAGAGGGGACGGGCGAACACCGGGGAGCTGTTTTTT. As protein: CATSRDQRGRANTGELFF.

V and J are TRBV7-2 and TRBJ2-2; D gene ambiguous. The V end lost 5 bases, the J end lost 1 base, and 5 bases lay between the germline ends. The CDR3 sequence is 13 residues long. Germline V gene lookup returns CDR1 SGHTA and CDR2 FQGNSA. The CDR3, as DNA: TGTGCCAGCAGCCCAAGGAACACCGGGGAGCTGTTTTTT. Protein: CASSPRNTGELFF.

This sequence joins TRBV5-1 and TRBJ2-4; TRBD1 might be the D (5 bases). Trimming left V 6 bases short and J 2 bases short, with 15 bases between. The CDR3 runs to 15 residues. Germline V lookup: CDR1 SGHRS, CDR2 YFSETQ. CDR3 DNA: TGCGCCAGCACCAGGGTCCCGGATACCAAAAACATTCAGTACTTC. Its translation: CASTRVPDTKNIQYF. The complete variable domain, with remaining parts taken from reference TRBV5-1 and TRBJ2-4, reads KAGVTQTPRYLIKTRGQQVTLSCSPISGHRSVSWYQQTPGQGLQFLFEYFSETQRNKGNFPGRFSGRQFSNSRSEMNVSTLELGDSALYLCASTRVPDTKNIQYFGAGTRLSVL.

This clone has just a few counts. The chain has TRBV9 and TRBJ1-3, with D maybe TRBD1 (5 bases). Germline assignment: CDR1 SGDLS and CDR2 YYNGEE. Trimming cost V 4 bases and J 4 bases, with 12 bases left between them. This CDR3 region has 14 residues. CDR3 DNA sequence: TGTGCCAGCAGCCGGGGGGGTGAAGGAAACACCATATATTTT. Translated, it gives CASSRGGEGNTIYF.

In its sample, this clone was seen once. The rearrangement joins TRBV19 to TRBJ2-5; possible D gene TRBD1, 6 bases. V gave up 9 bases and J gave up 5 bases, with 13 bases separating them. CDR1 and CDR2 (germline): LNHDA, SQIVND (reference sequence). The CDR3 totals 12 residues. The CDR3 region is CASRQAGETQYF. The CDR3 bases are TGTGCCAGCAGACAGGCTGGGGAGACCCAGTACTTC.

The rearrangement joins TRBV10-1 to TRBJ2-1, with TRBD2 matching over 9 bases. This CDR3 has 15 amino acids. CDR1 and CDR2 (germline): WNHNN, SYGVQD (reference sequence). V lost 3 bases and J lost 5; bases outside the gene matches: 5. The CDR3 sequence is CASSDGSSGNNEQFF. The CDR3 nucleotides read TGCGCCAGCAGTGACGGTTCTAGCGGGAACAATGAGCAGTTCTTC.

V is TRBV7-9 and J is TRBJ2-5; TRBD1 is a possible D gene (5 bases). The germline V and J ends were trimmed by 0 bases and 5 bases, with 13 bases remaining between them. Germline CDR1 and CDR2: SEHNR and FQNEAQ (reference sequence). The length of the CDR3 is 15 residues. The CDR3 DNA is TGTGCCAGCAGCTTAGCGCAGGGAATAAGGGAGACCCAGTACTTC. This sequence encodes CASSLAQGIRETQYF.

The V call is TRBV2, the J call TRBJ1-1, with D possibly TRBD1 on 5 matching bases. The V gene's germline CDR1 is SNHLY and CDR2 FYNNEI. Trimming cost V 0 bases and J 2 bases, with 10 bases left between them. The CDR3 is 15 amino acids. CDR3 region: CASSEAAGRNTEAFF. CDR3 nucleotides: TGTGCCAGCAGTGAAGCGGCAGGGCGAAACACTGAAGCTTTCTTT.

This chain uses TRBV18 with TRBJ2-3; 7 bases map to TRBD1. CDR1 KGHSH and CDR2 LQKENI come from the germline V gene. The CDR3 has 18 amino acids. Trimming at V came to 2 bases and at J to 3 bases, leaving 14 bases not matched to a gene. CDR3 coding DNA: TGTGCCAGCTCACCATTGTTACAGGGGCGTTTGGGGACAGATACGCAGTATTTT. It translates to CASSPLLQGRLGTDTQYF.

The V and J genes are TRBV27 and TRBJ1-6; no reliable D call. The V gene's germline CDR1 is MNHEY and CDR2 SMNVEV (reference sequence). The CDR3 loop spans 16 amino acids. Trimming left V 6 bases short and J 1 base short, with 13 bases between. This chain's CDR3 is CASSPQRSSYNSPLHF. Here the CDR3 DNA reads TGTGCCAGCAGCCCACAGAGATCGTCCTATAATTCACCCCTCCACTTT.

This clone has just one count. The chain carries TRBV29-1 and TRBJ2-1; 9 nucleotides line up with TRBD2. V trimming: 4 bases; J trimming: 15 bases; junction bases outside the gene matches: 19. The CDR3 totals 15 residues. CDR1 SQVTM and CDR2 ANQGSEA come from the germline V gene. The CDR3 sequence: CSVGGPGTIAGVMFF. The CDR3 coding sequence is TGCAGCGTTGGGGGACCCGGGACCATAGCGGGAGTTATGTTCTTC.

This clone has just a few counts. The chain links TRBV27 to TRBJ2-2; the D gene is possibly TRBD2 (5 bases). The V gene's germline CDR1 is MNHEY and CDR2 SMNVEV (reference sequence). Trimming cost V 5 bases and J 2 bases, with 21 bases left between them. The CDR3 is 18 amino acids. CDR3 amino acids: CASSPRGGFGFNTGELFF. The CDR3 DNA follows: TGTGCCAGCAGTCCCCGGGGTGGATTTGGGTTTAACACCGGGGAGCTGTTTTTT.